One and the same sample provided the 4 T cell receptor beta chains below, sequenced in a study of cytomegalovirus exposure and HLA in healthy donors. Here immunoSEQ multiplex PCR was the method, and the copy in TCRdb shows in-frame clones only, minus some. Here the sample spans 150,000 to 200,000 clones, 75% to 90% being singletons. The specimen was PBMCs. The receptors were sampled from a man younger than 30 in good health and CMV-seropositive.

CDR3 region: CASRGGGRTGELFF. The CDR3 region has the DNA TGCGCCAGCCGTGGGGGAGGTCGCACCGGGGAGCTGTTTTTT. The chain carries TRBV4-1 and TRBJ2-2; TRBD2 is a possible D gene (6 bases). Trimming left V 8 bases short and J 4 bases short, with 14 bases between. The CDR3 is made up of 14 amino acids. Germline values: CDR1 MGHRA, CDR2 YSYEKL.

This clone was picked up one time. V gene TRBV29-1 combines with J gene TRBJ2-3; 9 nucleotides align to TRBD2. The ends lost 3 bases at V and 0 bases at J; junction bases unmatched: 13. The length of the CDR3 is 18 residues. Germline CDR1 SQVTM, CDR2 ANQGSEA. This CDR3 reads CSVDYEAGGSTSTDTQYF. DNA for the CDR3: TGCAGCGTTGATTATGAAGCGGGAGGTTCTACTAGCACAGATACGCAGTATTTT.

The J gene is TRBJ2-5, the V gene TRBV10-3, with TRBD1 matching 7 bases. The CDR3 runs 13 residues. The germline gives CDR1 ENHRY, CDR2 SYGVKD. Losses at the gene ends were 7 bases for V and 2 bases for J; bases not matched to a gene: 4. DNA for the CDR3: TGTGCCATCACCCCGGGACAGCAAGAGACCCAGTACTTC. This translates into CAITPGQQETQYF.

CDR3 protein: CASSARTSSGNTIYF. The CDR3 nucleotides read TGTGCCAGCAGCGCCCGGACAAGCTCTGGAAACACCATATATTTT. The chain uses TRBV9 and TRBJ1-3; possibly TRBD1 for D (5 bases). Germline V gives CDR1 SGDLS, CDR2 YYNGEE. The CDR3 is 15 residues long. V was clipped by 3 bases and J by 0 bases, with 10 bases between them.